The 17 T cell receptor beta chains in this list originate from one sample, sequenced in a study of radiation and T cells in renal cell carcinoma. The table came from immunoSEQ multiplex PCR; TCRdb's copy has only in-frame clones and leaves some out. Counted here are approximately 63,000 clones, 60% to 85% occurring once; the ten biggest clones make up 7.3%. Stated time point: baseline pretreatment blood. Specified treatment: 15 Gy SBRT to primary tumor, nephrectomy 4 weeks later. The material sequenced was blood, taken from a patient whose treatment included radiotherapy and nephrectomy. These receptor sequences come from a man aged 55-75 years with renal cell carcinoma.

This clone has a single count. In nucleotides, the CDR3 is TGTGCCAGCAGTGTGCTCGGGGGGGCCGGGGATACGCAGTATTTT. Protein sequence: CASSVLGGAGDTQYF. This sequence joins TRBV2 and TRBJ2-3, with TRBD2 matching over 8 bases. Germline CDR1 reads SNHLY; CDR2 reads FYNNEI. The V gene end was trimmed by 4 bases and the J gene end by 6 bases; junction bases not matched to a gene: 9. This CDR3 has 15 amino acids. Drawing the rest from reference TRBV2 and TRBJ2-3, the complete variable domain is EPEVTQTPSHQVTQMGQEVILRCVPISNHLYFYWYRQILGQKVEFLVSFYNNEISEKSEIFDDQFSVERPDGSNFTLKIRSTKLEDSAMYFCASSVLGGAGDTQYFGPGTRLTVL.

The chain recombines TRBV7-6 with TRBJ1-5; TRBD1 is a possible D gene (6 bases). Per germline, CDR1 SGHVS and CDR2 FNYEAQ. This CDR3 region has 18 residues. Trimming shortened V by 5 bases and J by 0 bases, and 20 bases separated the two germline ends. This CDR3 reads CASSPETPGAYSNQPQHF. In DNA, the CDR3 is TGTGCCAGCAGCCCCGAGACCCCAGGGGCCTATAGCAATCAGCCCCAGCATTTT. Based on the CDR3 plus reference TRBV7-6 and TRBJ1-5, the full variable domain is GAGVSQSPRYKVTKRGQDVALRCDPISGHVSLYWYRQALGQGPEFLTYFNYEAQQDKSGLPNDRFSAERPEGSISTLTIQRTEQRDSAMYRCASSPETPGAYSNQPQHFGDGTRLSIL.

CDR3 nucleotides: TGCGCCAGCAGCTTGGGCCTCACCGGGGCCTTGACCGGGGAGCTGTTTTTT. Amino acid sequence: CASSLGLTGALTGELFF. This rearrangement joins TRBV5-1 to TRBJ2-2, with D perhaps matching TRBD1 or TRBD2 (5 bases each). The ends were cut back, 0 bases at V and 5 bases at J, with 17 bases in the middle. The CDR3 spans 17 residues. The V gene's germline CDR1 is SGHRS and CDR2 YFSETQ.

This clone appeared a few times. This sequence joins TRBV5-5 and TRBJ1-1; D gene uncertain. CDR3 length: 13 amino acids. The germline V and J ends were trimmed by 2 bases and 1 base, with 6 bases remaining between them. Germline assignment: CDR1 SGHKS and CDR2 YYEKEE (reference sequence). CDR3 sequence: CASSFSGNTEAFF. The CDR3 DNA sequence: TGTGCCAGCAGCTTCTCCGGGAACACTGAAGCTTTCTTT.

The chain joins TRBV5-6 to TRBJ2-2; D is possibly TRBD1 (6 bases). V was trimmed by 4 bases and J by 4 bases, leaving 17 bases between them. CDR1 is SGHDT and CDR2 is YYEEEE in the germline V gene. The CDR3 totals 16 residues. CDR3 amino acids: CASSAGQTRATGELFF. Written as DNA, the CDR3 is TGTGCCAGCAGCGCCGGACAGACGCGAGCCACCGGGGAGCTGTTTTTT.

The chain combines TRBV7-2 with TRBJ1-1, with D maybe TRBD1 (6 bases). The germline V gene encodes CDR1 SGHTA and CDR2 FQGNSA. The CDR3 extends over 14 amino acids. V shed 6 bases and J shed 1 base, with 12 bases lying between them. Written as DNA, the CDR3 is TGTGCCAGCAGGGACGGGACATCGAACACTGAAGCTTTCTTT. This gives the protein CASRDGTSNTEAFF.

This chain uses TRBV7-9 with TRBJ2-1; possibly TRBD2 for D (5 bases). Trimming took 5 bases from V and 4 from J, leaving 12 bases between them. The CDR3 is 14 residues long. Per the germline V gene, CDR1 is SEHNR and CDR2 is FQNEAQ (reference sequence). This CDR3 is CASSRDGLYNEQFF. CDR3 DNA: TGTGCCAGCAGCCGAGATGGACTTTACAATGAGCAGTTCTTC.

This clone was seen only once. A much bigger clone sits one base away, suggesting this may be a read error. The chain links TRBV2 to TRBJ1-2; 9 bases line up with TRBD1. J lost 6 bases, V lost 5 bases, and 1 base had no gene match. The CDR3 covers 12 residues. CDR1 is SNHLY, CDR2 FYNNEI, per germline. CDR3 DNA: TGTGCCAGCAGTACAGGGGGCCATGGCTACACCTTC. Encoded protein: CASSTGGHGYTF.

CDR3 in amino acids: CASSLARSLNTEAFF. The CDR3 coding sequence is TGTGCCAGCAGCTTAGCAAGGTCCTTAAACACTGAAGCTTTCTTT. This chain joins TRBV7-6 and TRBJ1-1; no firm D call. The germline V and J ends were trimmed by 0 bases and 2 bases, with 10 bases remaining between them. This CDR3 has 15 amino acids. Germline loops: CDR1 SGHVS, CDR2 FNYEAQ.

The table lists this clone with a few counts. A read error may account for a junction end that differs from germline. V usage is TRBV5-1 and J usage is TRBJ2-6; possibly TRBD1 for D (6 bases). The germline gives CDR1 SGHRS, CDR2 YFSETQ. This CDR3 is 15 amino acids long. The DNA of the CDR3 is TGCGCCAGCAGCTCCCCCGAGGGGGTAGCCAGCGTCCTGACTTTC. As protein: CASSSPEGVASVLTF.

The chain links TRBV5-6 to TRBJ1-1; D possibly corresponds to TRBD1 (6 bases). Trimming took 0 bases from V and 3 from J, leaving 9 bases between them. Germline CDR1 reads SGHDT; CDR2 reads YYEEEE. The CDR3 totals 14 residues. The CDR3 loop reads CASSLVGGDTEAFF. CDR3 sequence (DNA): TGTGCCAGCAGCTTGGTAGGGGGGGACACTGAAGCTTTCTTT.

The V call is TRBV7-9, the J call TRBJ1-2; no reliable D call. Trimming left V 4 bases short and J 8 bases short, with 20 bases between. The CDR3 extends over 15 amino acids. Germline CDR1 and CDR2: SEHNR and FQNEAQ (reference sequence). In nucleotides, the CDR3 is TGTGCCAGCAGCTCCGCCCCTGGGATACCGCTAGGCTACACCTTC. Amino acid sequence: CASSSAPGIPLGYTF.

The V gene is TRBV5-6, the J gene TRBJ2-5; no reliable D call. This CDR3 has 13 residues. Germline loops: CDR1 SGHDT, CDR2 YYEEEE. V was trimmed by 4 bases and J by 7 bases, leaving 14 bases between them. The CDR3, as DNA: TGTGCCAGCAGCGCGGACCTTCATGGGACCCAGTACTTC. The encoded protein is CASSADLHGTQYF.

The rearrangement joins TRBV11-3 to TRBJ1-2; D is ambiguous. Germline CDR1 is SGHNT and CDR2 is YENEEA. The CDR3 has 15 residues. V lost 5 bases to trimming and J lost 2 bases, with 15 bases between them. The chain's CDR3 is CASSPFEGSNYGYTF. The CDR3 DNA reads TGTGCCAGCAGCCCTTTTGAAGGGTCCAACTATGGCTACACCTTC.

The chain is built from TRBV5-1 and TRBJ1-5, with 8 bases lining up with TRBD1. V dropped 0 bases and J dropped 6; count of bases not matched to a gene: 8. The germline CDR1 and CDR2 sequences are SGHRS and YFSETQ. The CDR3 is made up of 16 amino acids. The CDR3 is CASSLGGQGPGQPQHF. CDR3 nucleotide sequence: TGCGCCAGCAGCTTGGGAGGACAGGGCCCGGGTCAGCCCCAGCATTTT.

The CDR3 coding sequence is TGTGCCAGCAGCGCCCAACCGGGACGGGAATACAATGAGCAGTTCTTC. Translation: CASSAQPGREYNEQFF. The rearrangement links TRBV5-5 to TRBJ2-1, with D perhaps being TRBD1 or TRBD2 (5 bases each). Germline loops: CDR1 SGHKS, CDR2 YYEKEE (reference sequence). The CDR3 runs 16 residues. Between the trimmed V and J ends, which lost 4 bases and 4 bases, there was a span of 18 bases.

At least ten counts were recorded for this clone. This chain uses TRBV10-3 with TRBJ1-3; D is undetermined. V was cut by 3 bases and J by 4 bases, with 10 bases left in between. Germline loops: CDR1 ENHRY, CDR2 SYGVKD. The CDR3 is made up of 14 amino acids. The CDR3 sequence: CAISERVLGNTIYF. In nucleotides, the CDR3 is TGTGCCATCAGTGAACGGGTTTTAGGAAACACCATATATTTT.